Listed below are T cell receptor beta chains from one sample, sequenced in a study of blood T cell repertoires in COVID-19. The assay was immunoSEQ multiplex PCR, and TCRdb's table has in-frame clones only and misses some. The repertoire includes 250,000 to 300,000 clones, over 80% of them detected once, and less than 6% sits in the top ten. The sequenced material came from peripheral blood. The receptors were sampled from a man aged 60 to 69 who had recovered from COVID-19. The CDR3 runs from the conserved cysteine through the conserved F or W. D genes are given only for firm matches. Expanded clones are given a class, and other clones once, few, many or no size at all.

v_call	d_call	j_call	clone_size	cdr3_nt	cdr3_aa
TRBV7-2	-	TRBJ2-1	-	TGTGCCAGCAGCATCCCGGGCAGGGCCCATGAGCAGTTCTTC	CASSIPGRAHEQFF
TRBV6-5	TRBD1	TRBJ1-2	-	TGTGCCAGCAAAAACAGGGGTTGGAACTATGGCTACACCTTC	CASKNRGWNYGYTF
TRBV6-5	TRBD1	TRBJ1-1	-	TGTGCCAGCAGTTCGACAGGGGGTCCCTCGAGGGCTTTCTTT	CASSSTGGPSRAFF
TRBV7-3	-	TRBJ2-3	-	TGTGCCAGCAGCTTAACGCCGGCAGATACGCAGTATTTT	CASSLTPADTQYF
TRBV6-5	TRBD1	TRBJ1-2	-	TGTGCCAGCAGTTTACAGGGGGGGGGCTATCATGGCTACACCTTC	CASSLQGGGYHGYTF
TRBV18	TRBD2	TRBJ2-2	-	TGTGCCAGCTCACCGGCGGGACTAGCGGGGGGAACTACCGGGGAGCTGTTTTTT	CASSPAGLAGGTTGELFF
TRBV6-4	TRBD2	TRBJ2-1	-	TGTGCCAGCAGTGACCTAGCGGGCAATGAGCAGTTCTTC	CASSDLAGNEQFF
TRBV1	-	TRBJ2-1	-	TGCACCAGCAGCCAAGCCCCAGCGGGATTCAACGATGAGCAGTTCTTC	CTSSQAPAGFNDEQFF
TRBV19	TRBD1	TRBJ1-5	-	TGTGCCAGCCAGAACCGGGACAGGAGCAATCAGCCCCAGCATTTT	CASQNRDRSNQPQHF
TRBV19	-	TRBJ2-5	-	TGTGCCAGTAGTTATAGGGACGGAGGGAGAGAGACCCAGTACTTC	CASSYRDGGRETQYF
TRBV19	-	TRBJ2-1	-	TGTGCCAGTAGCCAACCAACTTACTACTCCTACAATGAGCAGTTCTTC	CASSQPTYYSYNEQFF
TRBV28	-	TRBJ1-1	once	TGTGCCAGCAGCACAGGGAGTTGGGCTTTCTTT	CASSTGSWAFF
TRBV4-2	TRBD2	TRBJ2-7	-	TGTGCCAGCAGCCAAGGAAGAACTAGCGGTACCTACGAGCAGTACTTC	CASSQGRTSGTYEQYF
TRBV7-6	TRBD2	TRBJ2-2	-	TGTGCCAGCAGCTTAGGACTAGCGGGGCGGGCGAACACCGGGGAGCTGTTTTTT	CASSLGLAGRANTGELFF
TRBV19	TRBD2	TRBJ2-1	-	TGTGCCAGTAGTATAGCTAGCGGGAGGGATGAGCAGTTCTTC	CASSIASGRDEQFF
TRBV18	TRBD1	TRBJ1-1	-	TGTGCCAGCTCACCATTTGGACAGGGGGTTTCCACTGAAGCTTTCTTT	CASSPFGQGVSTEAFF
TRBV19	TRBD2	TRBJ2-7	few	TGTGCCAGTAGAGGCGGGGGGACCGACTACGAGCAGTACTTC	CASRGGGTDYEQYF
TRBV9	TRBD2	TRBJ2-3	-	TGTGCCAGCAGCGTACACCCCGCCGGGGGGAGAACAGATACGCAGTATTTT	CASSVHPAGGRTDTQYF
TRBV5-1	-	TRBJ2-2	-	TGCGCCAGCAGCGGCCCAGGGAACACCGGGGAGCTGTTTTTT	CASSGPGNTGELFF
TRBV29-1	-	TRBJ2-7	-	TGCAGCGTCCGTGGACGGGATTCCTACGAGCAGTACTTC	CSVRGRDSYEQYF
TRBV7-9	-	TRBJ2-5	-	TGTGCCAGCAGCCAAAACGGGGGAGAGACCCAGTACTTC	CASSQNGGETQYF
TRBV29-1	TRBD2	TRBJ2-3	-	TGCAGCGTTGAAGACGGTCCGGGAGGCGCAGATACGCAGTATTTT	CSVEDGPGGADTQYF
TRBV6-5	-	TRBJ1-2	-	TGTGCCAGCAGCCGACAGCAGAACTATGGCTACACCTTC	CASSRQQNYGYTF
TRBV6-6	-	TRBJ2-7	once	TGTGCCAGCAGTTACGCAGGCACCCCTTCCTACGAGCAGTACTTC	CASSYAGTPSYEQYF
TRBV5-1	-	TRBJ1-1	few	TGCGCCAGCAGCTCCGACAGGACGAACACTGAAGCTTTCTTT	CASSSDRTNTEAFF
TRBV7-3	TRBD1	TRBJ1-1	-	TGTGCCAGCAGCCCACAAGGACAGGCAACGAACACTGAAGCTTTCTTT	CASSPQGQATNTEAFF
TRBV5-6	TRBD2	TRBJ2-5	-	TGTGCCAGCAGCTCCCGGCTTGGAAGCGGGGTGTCAGAGACCCAGTACTTC	CASSSRLGSGVSETQYF
TRBV5-1	-	TRBJ1-2	-	TGCGCCAGCAGCTTGGACCCCGCAGGAGGCTACACCTTC	CASSLDPAGGYTF
TRBV19	-	TRBJ1-1	-	TGTGCCAGTAGTAATTCTGGGGGGATGAACACTGAAGCTTTCTTT	CASSNSGGMNTEAFF
TRBV7-2	-	TRBJ2-4	-	TGTGCCAGCAGCCCCCTCCGGGGCCCAGGGGACATTCAGTACTTC	CASSPLRGPGDIQYF
TRBV7-3	-	TRBJ2-2	-	TGTGCCAGCAGCTTAACGGCAGGGGTCGTCACCGGGGAGCTGTTTTTT	CASSLTAGVVTGELFF
TRBV18	-	TRBJ2-5	-	TGTGCCAGCTCATCAAAGGGGCAAGAGACCCAGTACTTC	CASSSKGQETQYF
TRBV6-1	-	TRBJ2-5	once	TGTGCCAGCAGTGAAGCAGTTCAGGGGTCCCAAGAGACCCAGTACTTC	CASSEAVQGSQETQYF